A selection of T cell receptor beta chains follows, all from one sample in a study of spatial heterogeneity in lung cancer. Using its own MiXCR run on the 5' RACE reads, TCRdb lists one record per CDR3 protein. Among approximately 40,000 distinct CDR3 sequences listed, roughly 5.5% were seen once. The sequencing here drew on PBMCs, taken at surgery. The source is a female donor with early-stage non-small cell lung cancer. Both conserved end residues are part of each CDR3.

CDR3 length	V gene	CDR3 protein
14	TRBV30	CAWSVGGGNQPQHF
15	TRBV6-1	CASSEDSYSYNEQFF
14	TRBV5-6	CASSWGGVSYEQYF
15	TRBV18	CASSSLRGDTYEQYF
16	TRBV12-5	CASGPPGRGGRNEQFF
13	TRBV12-3/TRBV12-4	CASSFSGGEKLFF
15	TRBV14	CASSQHRTGTDTQYF
13	TRBV10-1	CASSWGRNSPLHF
13	TRBV18	CASSPPVVNIQYF
15	TRBV10-1	CASSGKRETTDTQYF
13	TRBV4-2	CASSQLAEETQYF
14	TRBV6-5	CASSYSRGEAVTYF
15	TRBV4-1	CASSQIGGRRDEQFF
12	TRBV20-1	CSANQGDYGYTF
13	TRBV29-1	CSGPWDRPYEQYF
13	TRBV18	CASSSTGGSEAFF
12	TRBV29-1	CSGTGAQETQYF
14	TRBV9	CASSPRGYQETQYF
16	TRBV5-1	CASGSGGHSSYNEQFF
13	TRBV5-1	CASSDQVEETQYF
13	TRBV24-1	CATSAPNQETQYF
14	TRBV7-2	CASSLALGGNTIYF
15	TRBV12-3/TRBV12-4	CASSPGGGQTYEQYF
15	TRBV28	CASSLPGTGRNTIYF
16	TRBV5-1	CASSLDRGQVGSPLHF
12	TRBV6-8	CAMDRGTYEQYF
15	TRBV28	CASSKGFTWGNTIYF
12	TRBV12-3/TRBV12-4	CASTADSGELFF
14	TRBV27	CASSPFAGAYEQYF
15	TRBV16	CASSKMTGGQETQYF
19	TRBV6-5	CASSPDRQGSTTSNYGYTF
16	TRBV20-1	CSASGWGDRSNQPQHF
16	TRBV28	CASSSHGTGDTDTQYF
17	TRBV13	CASSLRLAGHLQETQYF
12	TRBV20-1	CSARAQGYEQYF
16	TRBV28	CASTGTLSYSNQPQHF
15	TRBV12-3/TRBV12-4	CASSLTGGGHYEQYF
16	TRBV5-1	CASSLDTGTGRNIQYF
15	TRBV6-2/TRBV6-3	CASSRVGERQETQYF
14	TRBV5-1	CASSLKQGEDTQYF
15	TRBV9	CASSVQAGDTGELFF
15	TRBV5-5	CASSLGSRNTGELFF
16	TRBV18	CASSPGSGGSTGELFF
16	TRBV30	CAWSVNPSGGLRTQYF
12	TRBV2	CASSDLQQPQHF
12	TRBV20-1	CSATQGDQPQHF
16	TRBV3-1	CASSQGGGGPEAEQFF
14	TRBV20-1	CSARAPVAGDEQYF
15	TRBV2	CASSEGWARRDIQYF
15	TRBV2	CASSEYQTVQETQYF
16	TRBV9	CASSAGTPRPNTEAFF
16	TRBV19	CATLGAAVTSTDTQYF
14	TRBV29-1	CSVGDFSSYNEQFF